This TCR beta chain is drawn from a study of CD8 T cells in ankylosing spondylitis. This clonotype was seen many times. Its antigen remains unidentified. CDR3 length: 15 residues. Trimming shortened V by 0 bases and J by 3 bases, and 12 bases separated the two germline ends. The germline gives CDR1 MGHRA, CDR2 YSYEKL. Overall study results and limits: Earlier authors reported some of these motif variants in reactive arthritis synovial fluid and blood.

TCRdb re-analysed the 5' RACE reads in MiXCR, keeping a single row per CDR3 protein. The repertoire holds 150,000 to 200,000 distinct CDR3 sequences, with over 10% as singletons. What was sequenced was blood, either unsorted or a sorted T cell fraction (not recorded which). The V call is TRBV4-1, the J call TRBJ2-7; unclear D gene. This sequence originates from a female donor with ankylosing spondylitis or in good health (not recorded which). The CDR3 is CASSQEGNTFYEQYF. For the CDR3, the DNA is TGCGCCAGCAGCCAAGAAGGCAATACCTTCTACGAGCAGTACTTC.